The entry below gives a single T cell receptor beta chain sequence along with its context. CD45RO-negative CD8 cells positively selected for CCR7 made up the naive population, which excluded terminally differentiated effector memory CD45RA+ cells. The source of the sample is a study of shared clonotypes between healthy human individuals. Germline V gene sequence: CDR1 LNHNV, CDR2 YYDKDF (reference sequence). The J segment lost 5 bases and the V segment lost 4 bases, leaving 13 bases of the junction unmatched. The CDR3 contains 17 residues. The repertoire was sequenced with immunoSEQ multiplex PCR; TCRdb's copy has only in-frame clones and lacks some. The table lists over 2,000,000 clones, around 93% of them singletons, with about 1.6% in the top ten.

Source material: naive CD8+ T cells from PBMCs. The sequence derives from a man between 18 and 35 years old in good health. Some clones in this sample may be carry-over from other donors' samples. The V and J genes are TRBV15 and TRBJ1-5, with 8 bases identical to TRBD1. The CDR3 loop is CATSNDRGGWGDQPQHF. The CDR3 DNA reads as TGTGCCACCAGCAATGACAGGGGCGGGTGGGGTGATCAGCCCCAGCATTTT.